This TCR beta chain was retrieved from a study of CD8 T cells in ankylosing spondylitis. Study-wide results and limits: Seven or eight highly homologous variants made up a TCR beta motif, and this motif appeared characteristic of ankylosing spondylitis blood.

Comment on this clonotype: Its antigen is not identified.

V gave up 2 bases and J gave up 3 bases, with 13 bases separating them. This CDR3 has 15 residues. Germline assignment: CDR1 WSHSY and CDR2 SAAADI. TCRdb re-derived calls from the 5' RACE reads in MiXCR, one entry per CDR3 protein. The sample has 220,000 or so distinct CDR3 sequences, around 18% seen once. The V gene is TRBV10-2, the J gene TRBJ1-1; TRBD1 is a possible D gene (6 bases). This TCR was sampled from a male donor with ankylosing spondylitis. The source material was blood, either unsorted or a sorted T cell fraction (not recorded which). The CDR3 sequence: CASSETQGGDTEAFF. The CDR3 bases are TGCGCCAGCAGTGAGACACAGGGTGGGGACACTGAAGCTTTCTTT.